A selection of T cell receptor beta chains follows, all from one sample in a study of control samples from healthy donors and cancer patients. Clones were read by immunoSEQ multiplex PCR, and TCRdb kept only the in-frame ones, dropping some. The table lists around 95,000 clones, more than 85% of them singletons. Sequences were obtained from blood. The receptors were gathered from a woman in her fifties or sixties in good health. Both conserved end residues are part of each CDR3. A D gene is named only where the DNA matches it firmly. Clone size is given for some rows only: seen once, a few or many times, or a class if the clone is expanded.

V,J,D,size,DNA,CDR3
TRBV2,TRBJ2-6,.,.,TGTGCCAGCAGGAGGGAGGTTGCCACTATTAACTCTGGGGCCAACGTCCTGACTTTC,CASRREVATINSGANVLTF
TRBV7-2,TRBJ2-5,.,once,TGTGCCAGCAGCCGGAGGGGGAACAAAGAGACCCAGTACTTC,CASSRRGNKETQYF
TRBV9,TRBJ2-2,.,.,TGTGCCAGCAGCGTAGGGGCGGGTCATACGAACACCGGGGAGCTGTTTTTT,CASSVGAGHTNTGELFF
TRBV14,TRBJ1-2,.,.,TGTGCCAGCAGCCAAGGAACGGAACTTTGGGGCTACACCTTC,CASSQGTELWGYTF
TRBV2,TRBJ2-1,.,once,TGTGCCAGCACTGCGAGTGGACGGATCTTCTACAATGAGCAGTTCTTC,CASTASGRIFYNEQFF
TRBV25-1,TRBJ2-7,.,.,TGTGCCAGCAGTGAATTCGAGGGTCCCCACGAGCAGTACTTC,CASSEFEGPHEQYF
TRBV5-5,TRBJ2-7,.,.,TGTGCCAGCAGCCCAACAGGGATCTACGAGCAGTACTTC,CASSPTGIYEQYF
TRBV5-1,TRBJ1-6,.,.,TGCGCCAGCAGCTCACCGGACCTTAGTTCACCCCTCCACTTT,CASSSPDLSSPLHF
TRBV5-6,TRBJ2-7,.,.,TGTGCCAGCAGCTTACAGTACGAGCAGTACTTC,CASSLQYEQYF
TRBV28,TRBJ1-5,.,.,TGTGCCAGCAGCCCTCCGGGCAATCAGCCCCAGCATTTT,CASSPPGNQPQHF
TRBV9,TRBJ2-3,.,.,TGTGCCAGCAGCGTAGTCGGGGGACCCACAGATACGCAGTATTTT,CASSVVGGPTDTQYF
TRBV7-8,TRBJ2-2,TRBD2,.,TGTGCCAGCAGCTTAGGAGGGCGAGTAGCGGGAGAAAGGACCGGGGAGCTGTTTTTT,CASSLGGRVAGERTGELFF
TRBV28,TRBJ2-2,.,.,TGTGCCAGCAGCCGGCAGATGAACACCGGGGAGCTGTTTTTT,CASSRQMNTGELFF
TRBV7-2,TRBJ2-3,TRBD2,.,TGTGCCAGCAGCTTAATAGCGGGAGGTCACAGCACAGATACGCAGTATTTT,CASSLIAGGHSTDTQYF
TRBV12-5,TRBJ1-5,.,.,TGTGCTAGTGGTTTGGCGGGGGCTGGGGGCAATCAGCCCCAGCATTTT,CASGLAGAGGNQPQHF
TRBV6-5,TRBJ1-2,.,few,TGTGCCACCTCCCCCCGGCCCGACTATGGCTACACCTTC,CATSPRPDYGYTF
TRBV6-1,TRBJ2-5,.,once,TGTGCCAGCAGTGAAGATGCAGGGCCCCCTTGGACCCAGTACTTC,CASSEDAGPPWTQYF
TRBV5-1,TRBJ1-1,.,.,TGCGCCAGCAGCGCGTCGGGGGGCCAGGGTGAAGCTTTCTTT,CASSASGGQGEAFF
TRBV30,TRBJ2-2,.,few,TGTGCCTGGACCATTGGGGCCTCGAACACCGGGGAGCTGTTTTTT,CAWTIGASNTGELFF
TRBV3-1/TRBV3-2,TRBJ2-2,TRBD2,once,TGTGCCCCTCACTCGGAGACTAGCGGAGGGTGGATCGGGGAGCTGTTTTTT,CAPHSETSGGWIGELFF
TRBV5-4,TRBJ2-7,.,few,TGTGCCAGCAGCTTCGGTTGGAGGAAGAGCTCCTACGAGCAGTACTTC,CASSFGWRKSSYEQYF
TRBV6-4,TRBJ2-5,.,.,TGTGCCAGCAGTCAATATCAGGGGACTCAAGAGACCCAGTACTTC,CASSQYQGTQETQYF
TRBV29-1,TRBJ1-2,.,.,TGCAGCGTTGATAGAGATAGCTATGGCTACACCTTC,CSVDRDSYGYTF
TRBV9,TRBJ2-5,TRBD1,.,TGTGCCAGCAGCGCGCCGGACAGGGGACGGGAGACCCAGTACTTC,CASSAPDRGRETQYF
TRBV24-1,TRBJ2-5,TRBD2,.,TGTGCCACCAGTGTGGCTAGCGGGGGCCAAGAGACCCAGTACTTC,CATSVASGGQETQYF
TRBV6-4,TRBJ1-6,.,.,TGTGCCAGCAACGAAAGGGGGTTCTGGCGTTCACCCCTCCACTTT,CASNERGFWRSPLHF
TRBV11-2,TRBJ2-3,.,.,TGTGCCAGCAGCTATATCTTGAAGGGGGATACGCAGTATTTT,CASSYILKGDTQYF
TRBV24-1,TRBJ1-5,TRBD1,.,TGTGCCTCACAGGGGTCTCTCAATCAGCCCCAGCATTTT,CASQGSLNQPQHF
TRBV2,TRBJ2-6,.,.,TGTGCCGGGGTAAAGGCGGGGGCCAACGTCCTGACTTTC,CAGVKAGANVLTF